This T cell receptor (beta chain) was documented in a study of T-cell reconstitution after alpha-beta-depleted transplantation in children. Preparation of the TCRbeta library was carried out with unique molecular identifiers. From the PCR reads, TCRdb called clonotypes with MiXCR, one entry per CDR3 protein. The repertoire holds 490,000 or so distinct CDR3 sequences, around 13% seen once, with approximately 5.4% in the top ten. The table lists this clonotype with a few counts. CDR1 is KGHDR and CDR2 is SFDVKD in the germline V gene. The CDR3 contains 15 residues. V lost 5 bases, J lost 5 bases, and 15 bases lay in between.

This sample comprised PBMCs from the stem cell graft donor, obtained from the stem cell graft. This chain connects TRBV24-1 to TRBJ2-1; D tentatively fits TRBD1 or TRBD2 (5 bases each). This receptor was identified in a human donor who donated a stem cell graft to a child with combined immunodeficiency. The CDR3 here is CATSGNTGPNNEQFF. The CDR3 coding sequence is TGTGCCACCAGTGGGAATACGGGGCCGAACAATGAGCAGTTCTTC.